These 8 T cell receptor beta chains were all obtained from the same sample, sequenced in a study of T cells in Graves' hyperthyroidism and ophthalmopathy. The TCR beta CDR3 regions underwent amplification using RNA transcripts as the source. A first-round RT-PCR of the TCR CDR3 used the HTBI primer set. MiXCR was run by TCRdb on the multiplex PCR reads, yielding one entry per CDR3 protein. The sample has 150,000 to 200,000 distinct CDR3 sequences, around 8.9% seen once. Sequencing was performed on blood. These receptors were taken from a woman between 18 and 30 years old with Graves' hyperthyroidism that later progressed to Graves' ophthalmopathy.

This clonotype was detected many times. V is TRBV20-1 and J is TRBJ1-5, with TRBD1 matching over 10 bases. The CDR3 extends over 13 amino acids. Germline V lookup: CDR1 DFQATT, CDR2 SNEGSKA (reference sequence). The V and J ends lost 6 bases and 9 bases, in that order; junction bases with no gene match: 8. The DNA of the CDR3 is TGCAGTGCCCAGGACAGGGGGAGATGGCCCCAGCATTTT. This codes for CSAQDRGRWPQHF.

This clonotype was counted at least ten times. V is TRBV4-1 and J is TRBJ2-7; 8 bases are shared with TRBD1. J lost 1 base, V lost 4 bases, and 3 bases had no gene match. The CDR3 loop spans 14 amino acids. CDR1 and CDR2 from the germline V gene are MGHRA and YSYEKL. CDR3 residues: CASSPGQGSYEQYF. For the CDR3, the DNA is TGCGCCAGCAGCCCCGGACAGGGTTCCTACGAGCAGTACTTC.

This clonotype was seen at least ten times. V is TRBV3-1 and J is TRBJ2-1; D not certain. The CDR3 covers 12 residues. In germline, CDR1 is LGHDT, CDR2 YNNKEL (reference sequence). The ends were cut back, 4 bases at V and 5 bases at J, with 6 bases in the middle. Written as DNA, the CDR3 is TGTGCCAGCAGCCTACAAGACAATGAGCAGTTCTTC. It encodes CASSLQDNEQFF.

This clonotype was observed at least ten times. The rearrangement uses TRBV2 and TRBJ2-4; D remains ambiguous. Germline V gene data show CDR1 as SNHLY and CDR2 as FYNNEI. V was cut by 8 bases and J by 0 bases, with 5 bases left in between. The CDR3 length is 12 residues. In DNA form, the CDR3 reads TGTGCCAGCGGGCTAGCCAAAAACATTCAGTACTTC. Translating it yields CASGLAKNIQYF.

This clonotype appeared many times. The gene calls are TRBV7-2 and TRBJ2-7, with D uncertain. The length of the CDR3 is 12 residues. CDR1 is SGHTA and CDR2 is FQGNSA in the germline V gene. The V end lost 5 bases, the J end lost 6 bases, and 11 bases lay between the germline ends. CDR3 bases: TGTGCCAGCAGCCTCCGACTGGGCGAGCAGTACTTC. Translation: CASSLRLGEQYF.

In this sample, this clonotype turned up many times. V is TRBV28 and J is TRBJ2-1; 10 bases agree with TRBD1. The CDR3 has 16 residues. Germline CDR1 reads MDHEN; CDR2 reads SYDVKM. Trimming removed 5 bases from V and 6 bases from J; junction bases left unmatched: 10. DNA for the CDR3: TGTGCCAGCAGTAATTTCCGGGACAGGGGTAGCAATGAGCAGTTCTTC. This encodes CASSNFRDRGSNEQFF. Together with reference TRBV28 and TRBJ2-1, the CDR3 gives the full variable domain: DVKVTQSSRYLVKRTGEKVFLECVQDMDHENMFWYRQDPGLGLRLIYFSYDVKMKEKGDIPEGYSVSREKKERFSLILESASTNQTSMYLCASSNFRDRGSNEQFFGPGTRLTVL.

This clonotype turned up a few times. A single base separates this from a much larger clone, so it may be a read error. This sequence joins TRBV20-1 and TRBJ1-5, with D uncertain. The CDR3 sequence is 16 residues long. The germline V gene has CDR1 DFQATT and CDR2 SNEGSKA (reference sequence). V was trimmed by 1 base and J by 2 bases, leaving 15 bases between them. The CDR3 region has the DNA TGCAGTGCTAGAGTTTTCCAATTAGAGGGCAATCAGCCCCAGCATTTT. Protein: CSARVFQLEGNQPQHF.

CDR3 coding DNA: TGTGCCAGCAGCCGCAGCGAACTAGCGGTTTATGGGGCAGATACGCAGTATTTT. This encodes CASSRSELAVYGADTQYF. The rearrangement joins TRBV3-1 to TRBJ2-3; the match to TRBD2 covers 8 bases. V gave up 4 bases and J gave up 4 bases; unmatched junction bases: 16. CDR3 length: 18 amino acids. Germline loops: CDR1 LGHDT, CDR2 YNNKEL (reference sequence).